This T cell receptor beta chain was documented in a study of graft-versus-host responses after intestinal transplantation. The overall study: Transplant types were multivisceral, liver-intestinal, or isolated intestinal. Recipients uniformly received anti-thymocyte globulin induction, followed by tacrolimus and steroids for roughly 3 years. General study points: Investigators detected GvH clones in recipient marrow, with some emerging earlier in ileum or blood.

With V trimmed by 3 bases and J by 3 bases, 4 bases remained unmatched. Germline values: CDR1 SEHNR, CDR2 FQNEAQ (reference sequence). There are 15 residues in the CDR3. Profiled with immunoSEQ multiplex PCR; TCRdb holds only in-frame clones, not every one. The data hold some 2,600 clones, with 90% to 95% observed a single time. About this clone itself: The antigen is undetermined.

The rearrangement links TRBV7-9 to TRBJ1-2, with 10 bases matching TRBD1. Specimen: PBMCs, collected around 19 days after intestinal transplant. The TCR comes from a human patient who received an intestinal transplant, so some T cells may come from the graft donor. The CDR3 DNA sequence: TGTGCCAGCAGCTTTGTCGGGACAGGGGACTATGGCTACACCTTC. Translated, it gives CASSFVGTGDYGYTF.